The 32 T cell receptor beta chains below come from one sample, sequenced in a study of blood T cell repertoires in COVID-19. Profiling relied on immunoSEQ multiplex PCR, and the TCRdb table lists in-frame clones only, not all of them. The data show some 340,000 clones, roughly 90% seen once. The sample was PBMCs or T cells enriched from blood (not recorded which). The receptors shown here come from a woman in her 30s who had been exposed to COVID-19.

A single count supports this clone. One end of the junction does not line up with germline, which may come from a read error. DNA for the CDR3: TGTGCCAGCAGCTGGGACATTGGTAACAATGGCTACACCTTC. Translating gives CASSWDIGNNGYTF. The rearrangement joins TRBV5-4 to TRBJ1-2; TRBD1 is a possible D gene (6 bases). This CDR3 spans 14 amino acids. Germline lookup yields CDR1 SGHNT and CDR2 YYREEE (reference sequence).

This clone was found once. The chain employs TRBV13 and TRBJ1-6; a weak D match, TRBD1 (5 bases). V dropped 5 bases and J dropped 12 bases, with 20 bases sitting between them. CDR1 is PRHDT, CDR2 FYEKMQ, per germline (reference sequence). The CDR3 covers 15 residues. CDR3 nucleotide sequence: TGTGCCAGCAGCGGGACCGCGGGGGAACTGGGACCCCTCCACTTT. It yields the protein CASSGTAGELGPLHF.

The chain links TRBV27 to TRBJ1-6; D might be TRBD1 (6 bases). Germline V gives CDR1 MNHEY, CDR2 SMNVEV (reference sequence). Trimming shortened V by 3 bases and J by 3 bases, and 12 bases separated the two germline ends. The CDR3 loop spans 16 amino acids. The CDR3 DNA is TGTGCCAGCAGTTTCTTGGCCAGGGGCTATAATTCACCCCTCCACTTT. Protein sequence: CASSFLARGYNSPLHF.

The rearrangement joins TRBV9 to TRBJ2-1, with D maybe TRBD2 (6 bases). The V gene lost 4 bases and the J gene lost 0 bases, with 14 bases spanning the gap. CDR3 length: 16 amino acids. CDR1 is SGDLS and CDR2 is YYNGEE in the germline V gene. The CDR3 DNA sequence: TGTGCCAGCAGCCTACGCGGGGTCTCCTCCTACAATGAGCAGTTCTTC. It translates to CASSLRGVSSYNEQFF.

The chain combines TRBV19 with TRBJ1-6; 9 bases are a match to TRBD1. Per germline, CDR1 LNHDA and CDR2 SQIVND (reference sequence). Losses at the gene ends were 6 bases for V and 4 bases for J; bases not matched to a gene: 1. CDR3 length equals 14 residues. CDR3 residues: CASSGQGYNSPLHF. The CDR3 nucleotides read TGTGCCAGTAGCGGACAGGGGTATAATTCACCCCTCCACTTT.

V and J are TRBV7-9 and TRBJ2-7; 8 bases are shared with TRBD1. This CDR3 contains 14 residues. The germline V gene encodes CDR1 SEHNR and CDR2 FQNEAQ (reference sequence). The trim removed 4 bases at V and 5 bases at J, leaving 7 bases unmatched. The CDR3 region has the DNA TGTGCCAGCAGCTCCTCAAACAGGGGGGACGAGCAGTACTTC. The encoded protein is CASSSSNRGDEQYF. The whole variable domain, filled in from reference TRBV7-9 and TRBJ2-7, reads DTGVSQNPRHKITKRGQNVTFRCDPISEHNRLYWYRQTLGQGPEFLTYFQNEAQLEKSRLLSDRFSAERPKGSFSTLEIQRTEQGDSAMYLCASSSSNRGDEQYFGPGTRLTVT.

This rearrangement joins TRBV24-1 to TRBJ2-1; D gene ambiguous. The CDR3 has 13 residues. CDR1 is KGHDR, CDR2 SFDVKD, per germline. Trimming took 4 bases from V and 10 from J, leaving 13 bases between them. The CDR3 is CATSDYDTAEQFF. As DNA, the CDR3 is TGTGCCACCAGTGACTACGACACCGCCGAGCAGTTCTTC.

The chain combines TRBV4-1 with TRBJ1-1; 8 bases map to TRBD1. The CDR3 totals 16 residues. Germline loops: CDR1 MGHRA, CDR2 YSYEKL. V was pared by 0 bases and J by 6 bases, with 9 bases of the junction left unmatched. Here the CDR3 DNA reads TGCGCCAGCAGCCAAGAAGCCGGGACAGGTTTTTCTGAAGCTTTCTTT. Its protein is CASSQEAGTGFSEAFF.

CDR3 region: CASSEYRVNYGYTF. CDR3 DNA sequence: TGCGCCAGCAGCGAGTACAGGGTGAACTATGGCTACACCTTC. The rearrangement joins TRBV5-1 to TRBJ1-2; possible D gene TRBD1, 6 bases. This CDR3 region has 14 residues. CDR1 is SGHRS and CDR2 is YFSETQ in the germline V gene. V was shortened by 4 bases and J by 2 bases, with 12 bases between the two germline ends.

The V call is TRBV27, the J call TRBJ1-3, with TRBD1 as a possible D gene (6 bases). V was trimmed by 2 bases and J by 4 bases, leaving 9 bases between them. Germline V gives CDR1 MNHEY, CDR2 SMNVEV (reference sequence). This CDR3 is built from 14 residues. DNA of the CDR3: TGTGCCAGCAGTTTACAGGGGCCCGGAAACACCATATATTTT. It specifies CASSLQGPGNTIYF.

This chain joins TRBV11-3 and TRBJ1-6; no definite D call. With 1 base removed from V and 7 bases from J, the gap between germline ends came to 8 bases. CDR1 SGHNT and CDR2 YENEEA come from the germline V gene. The CDR3 extends over 14 amino acids. The CDR3 region has the DNA TGTGCCAGCAGCTTAGCACGGAGGAATTCACCCCTCCACTTT. Its protein product is CASSLARRNSPLHF.

V and J are TRBV15 and TRBJ1-2; D is perhaps TRBD1 (5 bases). Between the trimmed V and J ends, which lost 3 bases and 0 bases, there was a span of 20 bases. CDR3 length: 18 amino acids. Germline CDR1 and CDR2: LNHNV and YYDKDF (reference sequence). Here the CDR3 reads CATSSHQGGEWSNYGYTF. Written as DNA, the CDR3 is TGTGCCACCAGCAGTCACCAGGGAGGGGAGTGGTCTAACTATGGCTACACCTTC.

This clone was found a few times. The CDR3 sequence is CSVGAGADYGYTF. The CDR3 nucleotides are TGCAGCGTGGGCGCAGGGGCAGACTATGGCTACACCTTC. The V call is TRBV29-1, the J call TRBJ1-2, with D possibly TRBD1 on 6 matching bases. Germline V CDR1 and CDR2: SQVTM, ANQGSEA. The V and J ends lost 6 bases and 3 bases respectively, with 14 bases between them. The CDR3 contains 13 residues.

V is TRBV19 and J is TRBJ2-3, with TRBD1 matching 11 bases. The germline CDR1 and CDR2 sequences are LNHDA and SQIVND (reference sequence). J was trimmed by 1 base and V by 5 bases; bases with no gene match: 5. The CDR3 has 16 residues. CDR3 bases: TGTGCCAGTAGTCAACGGACAGGGGGCCGCACAGATACGCAGTATTTT. Translating gives CASSQRTGGRTDTQYF.

With regard to this clone: Other DNA sequences of this sample code for an identical CDR3. CDR3 sequence: CAWSVADRTNTEAFF. The CDR3 DNA follows: TGTGCCTGGAGTGTAGCGGACAGAACGAACACTGAAGCTTTCTTT. The chain uses TRBV30 and TRBJ1-1, with D perhaps matching TRBD1 (6 bases). The CDR3 covers 15 residues. Germline V gene sequence: CDR1 GTSNPN, CDR2 SVGIG (reference sequence). V lost 0 bases to trimming and J lost 1 base, with 12 bases between them.

The chain recombines TRBV2 with TRBJ2-2; tentatively, D is TRBD1 (6 bases). The CDR3 has 12 amino acids. The V gene's germline CDR1 is SNHLY and CDR2 FYNNEI. V dropped 9 bases and J dropped 7 bases, with 12 bases sitting between them. The CDR3 DNA follows: TGTGCCAGTTGGACAGTTGGCGGGGAGCTGTTTTTT. Protein sequence: CASWTVGGELFF.

This clone showed up just a few times. The CDR3 here is CASSLVWGGTEAFF. In nucleotides, the CDR3 is TGTGCCAGCAGCTTGGTATGGGGGGGAACTGAAGCTTTCTTT. The J gene is TRBJ1-1, the V gene TRBV5-6, with D possibly TRBD1 on 5 matching bases. This CDR3 has 14 amino acids. Germline V gene data show CDR1 as SGHDT and CDR2 as YYEEEE. Trimming shortened V by 0 bases and J by 5 bases, and 11 bases separated the two germline ends.

In DNA form, the CDR3 reads TGTGCCAGCAGCCTACGGGACAGGAGGAACACCGGGGAGCTGTTTTTT. This sequence encodes CASSLRDRRNTGELFF. The J gene is TRBJ2-2, the V gene TRBV6-2 or TRBV6-3, with 8 bases identical to TRBD1. The CDR3 covers 16 residues. Per the germline V gene, CDR1 is MNHEY and CDR2 is SVGEGT. J was trimmed by 1 base and V by 6 bases; bases with no gene match: 7.

The chain combines TRBV3-1 (or the pseudogene TRBV3-2) with TRBJ1-1; D is unresolved. The CDR3 contains 15 residues. CDR1 is LGHDT and CDR2 is YNNKEL in the germline V gene (reference sequence). The V end was cut by 0 bases, the J end by 0 bases, with 8 bases between. This CDR3 is CASSQEPGLNTEAFF. The CDR3 nucleotides are TGTGCCAGCAGCCAAGAGCCGGGATTGAACACTGAAGCTTTCTTT.

The chain employs TRBV11-3 and TRBJ2-5; no definite D call. Germline V gene lookup returns CDR1 SGHNT and CDR2 YENEEA. V lost 1 base and J lost 4, with 7 bases in between. The CDR3 is made up of 13 amino acids. The CDR3 DNA reads as TGTGCCAGCAGCTTAGTTAACACAGAGACCCAGTACTTC. It encodes CASSLVNTETQYF.

In its sample, this clone was seen once. This chain links TRBV5-4 with TRBJ2-2, with a weak D call TRBD1 (6 bases). Germline V gives CDR1 SGHNT, CDR2 YYREEE (reference sequence). CDR3 length equals 16 residues. Trimming removed 0 bases at V and 5 bases at J, with 14 bases between. The CDR3 nucleotides read TGTGCCAGCAGCTTGGCCAGGGGAGCTGGGACCGGGGAGCTGTTTTTT. Protein: CASSLARGAGTGELFF.

The gene calls are TRBV7-2 and TRBJ2-7; TRBD2 is a possible D gene (6 bases). This CDR3 has 14 amino acids. V was clipped by 4 bases and J by 6 bases, with 16 bases between them. Germline CDR1 is SGHTA and CDR2 is FQGNSA. CDR3 amino acids: CASSSALGGSEQYF. The CDR3 bases are TGTGCCAGCAGCTCGGCATTGGGGGGTTCCGAGCAGTACTTC.

The chain couples TRBV2 to TRBJ2-1; TRBD2 aligns across 8 bases. The V and J ends lost 2 bases and 0 bases, in that order; junction bases with no gene match: 6. The V gene's germline CDR1 is SNHLY and CDR2 FYNNEI. This CDR3 spans 17 amino acids. CDR3 region: CASSEIGRGVSYNEQFF. The CDR3, as DNA: TGTGCCAGCAGTGAAATAGGGCGGGGGGTCTCCTACAATGAGCAGTTCTTC. Drawing the rest from reference TRBV2 and TRBJ2-1, the complete variable domain is EPEVTQTPSHQVTQMGQEVILRCVPISNHLYFYWYRQILGQKVEFLVSFYNNEISEKSEIFDDQFSVERPDGSNFTLKIRSTKLEDSAMYFCASSEIGRGVSYNEQFFGPGTRLTVL.

The rearrangement joins TRBV7-8 to TRBJ2-2; a weak D match, TRBD1 (6 bases). The V end lost 4 bases, the J end lost 0 bases, and 12 bases lay between the germline ends. CDR3 length: 16 amino acids. The germline V gene has CDR1 SGHVS and CDR2 FQNEAQ. The CDR3 DNA sequence: TGTGCCAGCAGCTCATCTCAGGGGTCGAACACCGGGGAGCTGTTTTTT. It encodes CASSSSQGSNTGELFF.

The CDR3 nucleotides read TGTGCCAGCAGTGTCCGGACAGCTTATAGCAATCAGCCCCAGCATTTT. Its protein product is CASSVRTAYSNQPQHF. This chain connects TRBV6-1 to TRBJ1-5; D might be TRBD1 (6 bases). Germline V gives CDR1 MNHNS, CDR2 SASEGT. Trimming took off 4 bases at V and 0 bases at J, with 13 bases between the two ends. This CDR3 has 16 residues.

This clone was recorded only once. V is TRBV20-1 and J is TRBJ2-7, with 9 bases fitting TRBD2. The CDR3 sequence is 14 residues long. Per germline, CDR1 DFQATT and CDR2 SNEGSKA (reference sequence). Trimming cost V 3 bases and J 2 bases; bases outside gene matches: 5. CDR3 sequence reads: CSASPLAGPYEQYF. The CDR3 coding sequence is TGCAGTGCTAGTCCCCTAGCGGGGCCCTACGAGCAGTACTTC.

This sequence joins TRBV15 and TRBJ1-2, with TRBD1 matching 7 bases. V shed 0 bases and J 4 bases; nucleotides not matched to a gene: 2. Per germline, CDR1 LNHNV and CDR2 YYDKDF (reference sequence). The CDR3 spans 14 residues. The CDR3 region has the DNA TGTGCCACCAGCAGAGAATGGGACAGCTATGGCTACACCTTC. The encoded protein is CATSREWDSYGYTF.

The CDR3 protein is CASSPTRGYEQYF. The CDR3 coding sequence is TGTGCCAGCAGCCCTACCCGAGGCTACGAGCAGTACTTC. The J gene is TRBJ2-7, the V gene TRBV7-8, with D unresolved. From germline, CDR1 is SGHVS and CDR2 FQNEAQ. V was trimmed by 5 bases and J by 3 bases, leaving 11 bases between them. The CDR3 extends over 13 amino acids.

The V gene is TRBV5-5, the J gene TRBJ1-1; D may be TRBD1 (6 bases). V was trimmed by 1 base and J by 3 bases, leaving 13 bases between them. CDR3 length equals 15 residues. CDR1 SGHKS and CDR2 YYEKEE come from the germline V gene (reference sequence). The CDR3 DNA reads as TGTGCCAGCAGCTTGTATAAGCACAGGGACACTGAAGCTTTCTTT. Its protein is CASSLYKHRDTEAFF.

The chain couples TRBV19 to TRBJ2-7, with D possibly being TRBD2 (6 bases). Germline values: CDR1 LNHDA, CDR2 SQIVND (reference sequence). The CDR3 runs to 13 residues. Trimming took 3 bases from V and 0 from J, leaving 6 bases between them. CDR3 in amino acids: CASSMGLSYEQYF. In DNA, the CDR3 is TGTGCCAGTAGTATGGGACTCTCCTACGAGCAGTACTTC.

J is TRBJ2-5 and V is TRBV3-1 (or the pseudogene TRBV3-2); 7 bases match TRBD2. CDR1 LGHDT and CDR2 YNNKEL come from the germline V gene (reference sequence). With V trimmed by 1 base and J by 2 bases, 7 bases remained unmatched. The CDR3 runs 16 residues. CDR3 amino acids: CASSQVPSGRQETQYF. The CDR3 nucleotides read TGTGCCAGCAGCCAAGTCCCTAGCGGTCGGCAAGAGACCCAGTACTTC.

This clone was counted a single time. The V and J genes are TRBV7-8 and TRBJ1-4; 8 bases are shared with TRBD1. The V gene end was trimmed by 6 bases and the J gene end by 8 bases; junction bases not matched to a gene: 11. This CDR3 spans 15 amino acids. CDR1 SGHVS and CDR2 FQNEAQ come from the germline V gene. The CDR3 sequence is CASSTGTGGWEKLFF. In DNA, the CDR3 is TGTGCCAGCAGTACCGGGACAGGCGGTTGGGAAAAACTGTTTTTT.